Shown below are 25 T cell receptor beta chains from a single sample sequenced in a study of blood T cell repertoires in COVID-19. Repertoires were generated with immunoSEQ multiplex PCR, while TCRdb's copy carries only in-frame clones and drops some. This sample has a few hundred thousand clones; 80% occur once, and the top ten carry approximately 5%. Specimen: peripheral blood. The receptors here all came from a human donor in a cohort sampled during active COVID-19.

The chain employs TRBV6-4 and TRBJ2-7, with TRBD2 identical over 11 bases. The CDR3 runs to 16 residues. V dropped 4 bases and J dropped 6; count of bases not matched to a gene: 11. Germline V gives CDR1 MRHNA, CDR2 SNTAGT. CDR3 DNA: TGTGCCAGCAGTGTAAGTGGGGCTAGCGGGAGGTGCGAGCAGTACTTC. It yields the protein CASSVSGASGRCEQYF.

The V gene is TRBV5-4, the J gene TRBJ1-4; possibly TRBD1 for D (5 bases). CDR1 is SGHNT and CDR2 is YYREEE in the germline V gene (reference sequence). The CDR3 runs to 14 residues. V dropped 0 bases and J dropped 4 bases, with 7 bases sitting between them. CDR3: CASSLGGGNEKLFF. The CDR3, as DNA: TGTGCCAGCAGCTTGGGCGGGGGTAATGAAAAACTGTTTTTT.

The V and J genes are TRBV7-6 and TRBJ2-7, with D possibly TRBD1 on 5 matching bases. The germline V gene has CDR1 SGHVS and CDR2 FNYEAQ. The CDR3 is 15 amino acids. Between the trimmed V and J ends, which lost 5 bases and 6 bases, there was a span of 20 bases. The CDR3: CASSRKQDSGSEQYF. CDR3 coding DNA: TGTGCCAGCAGCCGTAAACAGGATTCAGGCTCCGAGCAGTACTTC.

The J gene is TRBJ2-7, the V gene TRBV18; D ambiguous. V gave up 2 bases and J gave up 0 bases, with 11 bases separating them. The CDR3 has 15 amino acids. Germline V gene sequence: CDR1 KGHSH, CDR2 LQKENI. The CDR3 bases are TGTGCCAGCTCACCAAGTAGACTGACCTCCTACGAGCAGTACTTC. Translating it yields CASSPSRLTSYEQYF.

The table lists this clone with a few counts. The chain couples TRBV3-1 (or the pseudogene TRBV3-2) to TRBJ2-7; TRBD2 matches 8 bases. Per germline, CDR1 LGHDT and CDR2 YNNKEL (reference sequence). V was clipped by 0 bases and J by 4 bases; unmatched bases: 5. The CDR3 contains 15 residues. CDR3 bases: TGTGCCAGCAGCCAAGAAGCGGGAGTACGATACGAGCAGTACTTC. It yields the protein CASSQEAGVRYEQYF.

This clone has a handful of counts. This chain uses TRBV18 with TRBJ2-6; 9 nucleotides agree with TRBD1. Germline loops: CDR1 KGHSH, CDR2 LQKENI. Trimming removed 3 bases from V and 2 bases from J; junction bases left unmatched: 5. This CDR3 has 17 residues. CDR3 nucleotide sequence: TGTGCCAGCTCACCTGGGACAGGGTTTACTGGGGCCAACGTCCTGACTTTC. Translation: CASSPGTGFTGANVLTF.

This chain joins TRBV5-4 and TRBJ2-7; 7 bases are shared with TRBD2. The CDR3 loop spans 13 amino acids. V gave up 4 bases and J gave up 0 bases; unmatched junction bases: 1. CDR1 SGHNT and CDR2 YYREEE come from the germline V gene (reference sequence). The chain's CDR3 is CASSRDYSYEQYF. CDR3 DNA: TGTGCCAGCAGCAGGGACTACTCCTACGAGCAGTACTTC.

CDR3 bases: TGTGCCAGCAGCGCGAGGGGGGGGGTGAACACTGAAGCTTTCTTT. This translates into CASSARGGVNTEAFF. The chain couples TRBV7-2 to TRBJ1-1, with D perhaps matching TRBD1 (6 bases). Trimming took 5 bases from V and 0 from J, leaving 13 bases between them. The CDR3 extends over 15 amino acids. Germline CDR1 is SGHTA and CDR2 is FQGNSA.

The chain is built from TRBV29-1 and TRBJ2-1, with 8 bases aligning to TRBD2. The trim removed 4 bases at V and 6 bases at J, leaving 8 bases unmatched. The CDR3 runs to 14 residues. From germline, CDR1 is SQVTM and CDR2 ANQGSEA. This chain's CDR3 is CSVVRLAGGNEQFF. CDR3 coding DNA: TGCAGCGTTGTACGGCTAGCGGGCGGCAATGAGCAGTTCTTC.

The CDR3 reads CASSRSGLSYEQYF. CDR3 bases: TGTGCCAGCAGCCGTAGCGGGCTCTCCTACGAGCAGTACTTC. V and J are TRBV6-5 and TRBJ2-7, with 7 bases aligning to TRBD2. The V gene's germline CDR1 is MNHEY and CDR2 SVGAGI. Unmatched junction bases numbered 5, after V lost 6 bases and J lost 0 bases. There are 14 residues in the CDR3.

This clone was seen more than once but under ten times. The CDR3 spells CASSLGTGTNTEAFF. CDR3 nucleotide sequence: TGTGCCAGCTCACTTGGGACAGGGACGAACACTGAAGCTTTCTTT. The gene calls are TRBV18 and TRBJ1-1; 9 bases line up with TRBD1. Unmatched junction bases numbered 4, after V lost 4 bases and J lost 1 base. The CDR3 has 15 amino acids. Germline V lookup: CDR1 KGHSH, CDR2 LQKENI.

The chain has TRBV2 and TRBJ1-2; no clear D. The ends were cut back, 6 bases at V and 2 bases at J, with 13 bases in the middle. The CDR3 loop spans 14 amino acids. Germline CDR1 is SNHLY and CDR2 is FYNNEI. The CDR3 region has the DNA TGTGCCAGCAGCGCGGCGGACTCGAACTATGGCTACACCTTC. The encoded protein is CASSAADSNYGYTF.

V and J are TRBV7-8 and TRBJ2-1, with 8 nucleotides matching TRBD2. The CDR3 is 16 amino acids. Germline lookup yields CDR1 SGHVS and CDR2 FQNEAQ. The V gene end was trimmed by 4 bases and the J gene end by 6 bases; junction bases not matched to a gene: 11. Here the CDR3 reads CASSSLSGRGFNEQFF. CDR3 nucleotides: TGTGCCAGCAGCTCCCTGAGCGGGAGAGGTTTCAATGAGCAGTTCTTC.

The V and J genes are TRBV29-1 and TRBJ1-1, with D unresolved. Germline CDR1 SQVTM, CDR2 ANQGSEA. This CDR3 has 13 amino acids. With 6 bases removed from V and 0 bases from J, the gap between germline ends came to 11 bases. CDR3 DNA sequence: TGCAGCGTGGTGAGGTTAATGAACACTGAAGCTTTCTTT. Protein sequence: CSVVRLMNTEAFF.

CDR3 DNA sequence: TGTGCCAGCAGTTACTCTGGCCCGTCGAACACCGGGGAGCTGTTTTTT. This sequence encodes CASSYSGPSNTGELFF. The V call is TRBV6-5, the J call TRBJ2-2; D is undetermined. This CDR3 region has 16 residues. V was pared by 0 bases and J by 0 bases, with 8 bases between. Per the germline V gene, CDR1 is MNHEY and CDR2 is SVGAGI.

This clone is a singleton in its sample. The rearrangement links TRBV5-4 to TRBJ2-5; TRBD1 aligns across 10 bases. Per the germline V gene, CDR1 is SGHNT and CDR2 is YYREEE (reference sequence). The CDR3 has 14 amino acids. The junction had 1 base not matched to a gene; V was cut back by 4 bases and J by 1 base. CDR3 sequence (DNA): TGTGCCAGCAGCCGGACAGGGGGCCAAGAGACCCAGTACTTC. Protein sequence: CASSRTGGQETQYF.

The CDR3 region has the DNA TGCGCCAGCAGCATGGGACAGACCACAGATACGCAGTATTTT. Protein product: CASSMGQTTDTQYF. The V gene is TRBV5-1, the J gene TRBJ2-3; 7 nucleotides match TRBD1. From germline, CDR1 is SGHRS and CDR2 YFSETQ. CDR3 length equals 14 residues. Germline trimming cut 4 bases from V and 2 bases from J; bases unmatched to any gene: 4. The full variable domain, with the rest looked up from reference TRBV5-1 and TRBJ2-3, is KAGVTQTPRYLIKTRGQQVTLSCSPISGHRSVSWYQQTPGQGLQFLFEYFSETQRNKGNFPGRFSGRQFSNSRSEMNVSTLELGDSALYLCASSMGQTTDTQYFGPGTRLTVL.

This chain connects TRBV19 to TRBJ2-7; 9 bases are a match to TRBD2. The CDR3 contains 15 residues. Germline values: CDR1 LNHDA, CDR2 SQIVND (reference sequence). The junction had 7 bases not matched to a gene; V was cut back by 7 bases and J by 0 bases. The CDR3 coding sequence is TGTGCCAGTAAAACAGCGGGAGGACCCTCCTACGAGCAGTACTTC. This gives the protein CASKTAGGPSYEQYF.

This clone was counted a few times. The chain's CDR3 is CASSLEGGRNTEAFF. In DNA form, the CDR3 reads TGCGCCAGCAGCTTGGAAGGGGGTCGGAACACTGAAGCTTTCTTT. This chain uses TRBV5-1 with TRBJ1-1, with TRBD1 as a possible D gene (6 bases). Trimming took 0 bases from V and 1 from J, leaving 10 bases between them. There are 15 residues in the CDR3. Germline V gene data show CDR1 as SGHRS and CDR2 as YFSETQ.

V usage is TRBV28 and J usage is TRBJ1-2; 10 bases map to TRBD1. Germline CDR1 is MDHEN and CDR2 is SYDVKM. The CDR3 contains 18 residues. The V and J ends lost 6 bases and 3 bases, in that order; junction bases with no gene match: 16. The chain's CDR3 is CASRSRPGQGIRYYGYTF. Here the CDR3 DNA reads TGTGCCAGCAGGTCACGCCCGGGACAGGGGATCCGGTACTATGGCTACACCTTC.

This chain links TRBV7-3 with TRBJ2-5, with a tentative D call TRBD2 (6 bases). The CDR3 is made up of 15 amino acids. V gave up 1 base and J gave up 4 bases, with 13 bases separating them. Per germline, CDR1 SGHTA and CDR2 FQGTGA. The CDR3, as DNA: TGTGCCAGCAGCTTAAATCGGGAGAGAGGAGAGACCCAGTACTTC. Encoded protein: CASSLNRERGETQYF. The complete variable domain, with remaining parts taken from reference TRBV7-3 and TRBJ2-5, reads GAGVSQTPSNKVTEKGKYVELRCDPISGHTALYWYRQSLGQGPEFLIYFQGTGAADDSGLPNDRFFAVRPEGSVSTLKIQRTERGDSAVYLCASSLNRERGETQYFGPGTRLLVL.

This rearrangement joins TRBV27 to TRBJ1-6; 8 nucleotides match TRBD1. With V trimmed by 2 bases and J by 7 bases, 4 bases remained unmatched. CDR1 is MNHEY and CDR2 is SMNVEV in the germline V gene (reference sequence). This CDR3 spans 15 amino acids. The CDR3 here is CASSLQGAINSPLHF. The CDR3 region has the DNA TGTGCCAGCAGTTTACAGGGGGCGATCAATTCACCCCTCCACTTT.

The V and J genes are TRBV28 and TRBJ2-7, with 11 bases lining up with TRBD1. Germline loops: CDR1 MDHEN, CDR2 SYDVKM. This CDR3 comprises 13 residues. Trimming took 7 bases from V and 4 from J; bases not matched to a gene: 3. CDR3 DNA sequence: TGTGCCAGCACGGACAGGGGGCTGTACGAGCAGTACTTC. As protein: CASTDRGLYEQYF.

A few counts support this clone. The chain links TRBV6-5 to TRBJ1-2; D unclear. The germline V gene encodes CDR1 MNHEY and CDR2 SVGAGI. CDR3 size: 12 residues. The V gene lost 7 bases and the J gene lost 4 bases, with 10 bases spanning the gap. CDR3 bases: TGTGCCAGCACTCGGGGTAGCTATGGCTACACCTTC. Encoded protein: CASTRGSYGYTF.

The J gene is TRBJ2-5, the V gene TRBV5-1; 7 bases map to TRBD1. The CDR3 has 14 residues. The germline V gene has CDR1 SGHRS and CDR2 YFSETQ. The V and J ends lost 2 bases and 2 bases, in that order; junction bases with no gene match: 3. CDR3 in amino acids: CASSFLQGQETQYF. DNA for the CDR3: TGCGCCAGCAGCTTTCTACAGGGGCAAGAGACCCAGTACTTC.